This T cell receptor (beta chain) was observed in a study of blood T cell repertoires in COVID-19. Overall study context: Sites in the United States, Italy and Spain provided acute and convalescent COVID-19 samples. T cells, B-cell-depleted T cells, or PBMCs provided the cDNA or gDNA that served as material.

The CDR3 loop spans 17 amino acids. Germline V gives CDR1 LGHDT, CDR2 YNNKEL (reference sequence). Trimming cost V 1 base and J 4 bases, with 19 bases left between them. TCRdb keeps only in-frame clones here, not all; method: immunoSEQ multiplex PCR. The profile shows under 150,000 clones, roughly four fifths of them singletons. This clonotype originated in a woman aged 60-75 years with acute or convalescent COVID-19. The chain combines TRBV3-1 (or the pseudogene TRBV3-2) with TRBJ1-2; the D gene is possibly TRBD1 (5 bases). The material sequenced was peripheral blood. The CDR3 region has the DNA TGTGCCAGCAGCCAAGCAGGGCGGGGCAGGCCGCCCTATGGCTACACCTTC. Protein product: CASSQAGRGRPPYGYTF.